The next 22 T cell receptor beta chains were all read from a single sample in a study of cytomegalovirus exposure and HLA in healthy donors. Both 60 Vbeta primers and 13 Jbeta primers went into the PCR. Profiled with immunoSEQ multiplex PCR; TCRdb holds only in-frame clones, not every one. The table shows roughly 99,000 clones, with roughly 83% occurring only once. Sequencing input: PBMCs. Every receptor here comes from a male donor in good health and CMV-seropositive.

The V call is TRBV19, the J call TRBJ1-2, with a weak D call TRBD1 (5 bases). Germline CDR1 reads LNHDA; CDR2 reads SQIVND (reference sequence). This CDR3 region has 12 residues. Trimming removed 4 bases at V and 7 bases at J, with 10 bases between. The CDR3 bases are TGTGCCAGTAGTACAGGGATAAGTGGCTACACCTTC. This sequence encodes CASSTGISGYTF.

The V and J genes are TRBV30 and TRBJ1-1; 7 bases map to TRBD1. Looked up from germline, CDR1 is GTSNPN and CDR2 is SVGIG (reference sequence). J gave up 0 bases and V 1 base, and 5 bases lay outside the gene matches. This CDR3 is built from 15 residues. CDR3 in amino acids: CAWSAFDRVNTEAFF. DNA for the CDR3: TGTGCCTGGAGTGCCTTCGACAGGGTGAACACTGAAGCTTTCTTT.

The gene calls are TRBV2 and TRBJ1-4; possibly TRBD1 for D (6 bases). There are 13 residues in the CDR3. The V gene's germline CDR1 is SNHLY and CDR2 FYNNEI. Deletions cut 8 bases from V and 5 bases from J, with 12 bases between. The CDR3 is CASLGQLNEKLFF. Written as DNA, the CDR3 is TGTGCCAGCCTCGGACAGTTGAATGAAAAACTGTTTTTT.

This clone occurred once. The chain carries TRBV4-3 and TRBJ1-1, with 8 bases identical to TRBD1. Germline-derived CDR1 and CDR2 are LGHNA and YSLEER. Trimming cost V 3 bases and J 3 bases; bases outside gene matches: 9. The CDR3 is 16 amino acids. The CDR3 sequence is CASSHKNRGADTEAFF. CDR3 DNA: TGCGCCAGCAGCCACAAGAACAGGGGGGCGGACACTGAAGCTTTCTTT.

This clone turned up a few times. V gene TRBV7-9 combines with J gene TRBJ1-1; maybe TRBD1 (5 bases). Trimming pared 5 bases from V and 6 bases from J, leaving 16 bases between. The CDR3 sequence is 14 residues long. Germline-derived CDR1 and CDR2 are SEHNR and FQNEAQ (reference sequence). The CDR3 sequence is CASSPVRGMAEAFF. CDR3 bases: TGTGCCAGCAGCCCGGTAAGGGGAATGGCTGAAGCTTTCTTT. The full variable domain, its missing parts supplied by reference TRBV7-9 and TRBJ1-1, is DTGVSQNPRHKITKRGQNVTFRCDPISEHNRLYWYRQTLGQGPEFLTYFQNEAQLEKSRLLSDRFSAERPKGSFSTLEIQRTEQGDSAMYLCASSPVRGMAEAFFGQGTRLTVV.

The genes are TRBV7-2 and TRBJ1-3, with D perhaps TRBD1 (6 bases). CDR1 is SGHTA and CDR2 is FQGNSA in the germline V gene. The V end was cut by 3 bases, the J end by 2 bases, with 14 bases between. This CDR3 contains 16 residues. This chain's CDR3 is CASSFPTGSAGNTIYF. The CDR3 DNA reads TGTGCCAGCAGCTTTCCGACAGGCTCAGCTGGAAACACCATATATTTT. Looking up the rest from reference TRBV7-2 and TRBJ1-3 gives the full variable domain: GAGVSQSPSNKVTEKGKDVELRCDPISGHTALYWYRQSLGQGLEFLIYFQGNSAPDKSGLPSDRFSAERTGGSVSTLTIQRTQQEDSAVYLCASSFPTGSAGNTIYFGEGSWLTVV.

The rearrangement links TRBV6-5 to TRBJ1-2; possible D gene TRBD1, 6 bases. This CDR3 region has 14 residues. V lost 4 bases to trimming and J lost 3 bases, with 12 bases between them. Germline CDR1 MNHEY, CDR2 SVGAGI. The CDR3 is CASSLWGQHYGYTF. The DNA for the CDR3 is TGTGCCAGCAGTTTGTGGGGGCAACACTATGGCTACACCTTC.

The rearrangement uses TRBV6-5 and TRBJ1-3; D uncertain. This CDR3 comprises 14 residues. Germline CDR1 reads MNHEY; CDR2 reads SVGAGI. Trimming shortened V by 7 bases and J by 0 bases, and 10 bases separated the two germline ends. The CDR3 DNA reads TGTGCCAGCATGCAGGACTACTCTGGAAACACCATATATTTT. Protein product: CASMQDYSGNTIYF.

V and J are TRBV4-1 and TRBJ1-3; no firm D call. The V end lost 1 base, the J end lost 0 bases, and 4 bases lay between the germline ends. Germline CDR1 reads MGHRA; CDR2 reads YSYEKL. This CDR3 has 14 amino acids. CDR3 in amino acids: CASSQVNSGNTIYF. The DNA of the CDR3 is TGCGCCAGCAGCCAAGTTAACTCTGGAAACACCATATATTTT.

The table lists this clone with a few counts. The CDR3 spells CASSWRQGNEQYF. DNA of the CDR3: TGTGCCAGCAGTTGGAGACAGGGAAACGAGCAGTACTTC. The chain recombines TRBV6-5 with TRBJ2-7; 7 bases match TRBD1. This CDR3 contains 13 residues. Trimming at V came to 4 bases and at J to 5 bases, leaving 5 bases not matched to a gene. The germline V gene encodes CDR1 MNHEY and CDR2 SVGAGI.

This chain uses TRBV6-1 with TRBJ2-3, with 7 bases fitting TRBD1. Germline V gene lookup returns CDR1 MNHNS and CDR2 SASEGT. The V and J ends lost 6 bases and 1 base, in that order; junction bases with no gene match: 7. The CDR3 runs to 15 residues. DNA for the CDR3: TGTGCCAGCAGCGAACAGGGGCCTGGCACAGATACGCAGTATTTT. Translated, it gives CASSEQGPGTDTQYF.

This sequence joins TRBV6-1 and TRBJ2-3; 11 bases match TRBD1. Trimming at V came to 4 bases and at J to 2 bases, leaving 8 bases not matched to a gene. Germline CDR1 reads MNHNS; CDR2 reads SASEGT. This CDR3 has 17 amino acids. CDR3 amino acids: CASSARDRGVLTDTQYF. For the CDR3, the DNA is TGTGCCAGCAGTGCGAGGGACAGGGGGGTACTCACAGATACGCAGTATTTT.

The CDR3 is CASSPGDRGQYTEAFF. DNA of the CDR3: TGCGCCAGCAGCCCGGGGGACAGGGGGCAATACACTGAAGCTTTCTTT. The V call is TRBV5-1, the J call TRBJ1-1; 12 nucleotides match TRBD1. V lost 4 bases to trimming and J lost 3 bases; unmatched junction nucleotides: 7. The CDR3 length is 16 residues. Germline CDR1 reads SGHRS; CDR2 reads YFSETQ.

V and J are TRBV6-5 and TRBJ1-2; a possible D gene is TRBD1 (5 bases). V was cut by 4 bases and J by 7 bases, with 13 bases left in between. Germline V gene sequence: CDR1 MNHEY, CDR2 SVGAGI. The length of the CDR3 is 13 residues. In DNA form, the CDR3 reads TGTGCCAGCAGTTTCGGGGGGAATTCTGGCTACACCTTC. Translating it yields CASSFGGNSGYTF.

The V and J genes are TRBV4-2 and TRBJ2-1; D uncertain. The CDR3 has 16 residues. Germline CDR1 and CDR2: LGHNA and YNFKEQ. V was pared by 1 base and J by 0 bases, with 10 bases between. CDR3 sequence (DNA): TGTGCCAGCAGCCAAGGACAACCGAGCTCCTACAATGAGCAGTTCTTC. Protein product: CASSQGQPSSYNEQFF.

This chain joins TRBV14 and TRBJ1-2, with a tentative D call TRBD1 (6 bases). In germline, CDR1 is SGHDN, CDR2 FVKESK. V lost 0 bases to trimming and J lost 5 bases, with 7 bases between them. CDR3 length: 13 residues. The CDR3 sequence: CASSQEQGYGYTF. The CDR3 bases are TGTGCCAGCAGCCAAGAACAGGGATATGGCTACACCTTC.

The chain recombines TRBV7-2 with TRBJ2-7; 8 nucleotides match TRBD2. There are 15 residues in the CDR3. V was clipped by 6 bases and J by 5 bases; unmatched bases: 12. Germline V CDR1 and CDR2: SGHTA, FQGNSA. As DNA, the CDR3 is TGTGCCAGCAGTGTTTTGTCTCGGGGGGGCGACGAGCAGTACTTC. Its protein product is CASSVLSRGGDEQYF.

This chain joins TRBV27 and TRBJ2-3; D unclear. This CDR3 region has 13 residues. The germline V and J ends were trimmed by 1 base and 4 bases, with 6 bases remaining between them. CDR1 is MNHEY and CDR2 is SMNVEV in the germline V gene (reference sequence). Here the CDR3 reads CASSLLVSDTQYF. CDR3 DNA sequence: TGTGCCAGCAGTTTATTAGTTTCAGATACGCAGTATTTT.

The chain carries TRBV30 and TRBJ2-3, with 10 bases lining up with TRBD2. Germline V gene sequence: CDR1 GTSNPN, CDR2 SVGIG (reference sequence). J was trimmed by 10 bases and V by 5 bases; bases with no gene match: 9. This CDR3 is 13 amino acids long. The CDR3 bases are TGTGCCTGGGGCCCAGCGGGGGGGAAATCGCAGTATTTT. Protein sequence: CAWGPAGGKSQYF.

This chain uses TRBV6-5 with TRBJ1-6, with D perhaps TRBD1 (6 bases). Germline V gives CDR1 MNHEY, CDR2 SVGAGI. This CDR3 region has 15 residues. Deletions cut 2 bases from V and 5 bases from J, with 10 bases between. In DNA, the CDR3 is TGTGCCAGCAGTTACGGGACACTCGATAATTCACCCCTCCACTTT. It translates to CASSYGTLDNSPLHF.

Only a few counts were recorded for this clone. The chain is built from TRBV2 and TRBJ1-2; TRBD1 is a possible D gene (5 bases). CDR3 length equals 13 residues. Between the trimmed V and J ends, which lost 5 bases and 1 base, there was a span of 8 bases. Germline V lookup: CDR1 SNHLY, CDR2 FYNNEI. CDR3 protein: CASSLDSNYGYTF. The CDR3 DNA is TGTGCCAGCAGTCTTGACAGTAACTATGGCTACACCTTC.

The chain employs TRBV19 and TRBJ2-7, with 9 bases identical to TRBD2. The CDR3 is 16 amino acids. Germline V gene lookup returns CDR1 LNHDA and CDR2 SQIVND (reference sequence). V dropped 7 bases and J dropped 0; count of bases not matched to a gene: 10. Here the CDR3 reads CASTPSGRGGSYEQYF. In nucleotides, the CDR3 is TGTGCCAGTACTCCCTCTGGGCGGGGGGGCTCCTACGAGCAGTACTTC.